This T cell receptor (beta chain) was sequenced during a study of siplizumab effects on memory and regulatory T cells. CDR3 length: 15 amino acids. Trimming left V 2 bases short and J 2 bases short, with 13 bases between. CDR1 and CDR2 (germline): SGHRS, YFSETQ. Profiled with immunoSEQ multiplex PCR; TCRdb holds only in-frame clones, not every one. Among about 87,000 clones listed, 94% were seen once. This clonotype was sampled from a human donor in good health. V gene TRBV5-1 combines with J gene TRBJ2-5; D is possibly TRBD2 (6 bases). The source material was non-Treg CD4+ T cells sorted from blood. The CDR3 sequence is CASSFRRGAQETQYF. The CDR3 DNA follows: TGCGCCAGCAGCTTTAGGAGGGGAGCACAAGAGACCCAGTACTTC. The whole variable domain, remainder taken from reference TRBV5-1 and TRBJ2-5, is KAGVTQTPRYLIKTRGQQVTLSCSPISGHRSVSWYQQTPGQGLQFLFEYFSETQRNKGNFPGRFSGRQFSNSRSEMNVSTLELGDSALYLCASSFRRGAQETQYFGPGTRLLVL.